This T cell receptor (beta chain) originates from a study of blood T cell repertoires in COVID-19. As for the study in general: The origin of the acute and convalescent COVID-19 samples was the United States, Italy and Spain.

In the authors' workflow: Nucleated cell number was recorded as an estimate derived from reference gene primer amplification. Repertoires were generated with immunoSEQ multiplex PCR, while TCRdb's copy carries only in-frame clones and drops some. Clone size and the V and J calls come from that table; the DNA yielded D and trimming. This table has about 120,000 clones, approximately 91% appearing once. The junction had 4 bases not matched to a gene; V was cut back by 1 base and J by 3 bases. CDR1 SGHRS and CDR2 YFSETQ come from the germline V gene. This CDR3 spans 14 amino acids. This clone turned up a few times.

Source material: peripheral blood. This sequence was found in a woman of 80 years or more with acute or convalescent COVID-19. The chain joins TRBV5-1 to TRBJ2-7; TRBD1 matches 7 bases. The CDR3 is CASSLWGQNYEQYF. The CDR3 DNA sequence: TGCGCCAGCAGCTTGTGGGGACAGAACTACGAGCAGTACTTC.